Here is one TCR beta chain with its context. This record belongs to a study of OX40 agonist ivuxolimab in advanced cancers. Here immunoSEQ multiplex PCR was the method, and the copy in TCRdb shows in-frame clones only, minus some. The sample carries some 48,000 clones, around four fifths recorded once. The CDR3 contains 16 residues. Germline loops: CDR1 SEHNR, CDR2 FQNEAQ (reference sequence). V dropped 5 bases and J dropped 5; count of bases not matched to a gene: 9. The rearrangement uses TRBV7-9 and TRBJ2-3; 11 positions match TRBD2. Sequenced here: CD4+ or CD8+ T cells sorted from blood, sampled in a trial of the OX40 agonist ivuxolimab. The TCR originated in an adult with an advanced solid tumor such as melanoma, head and neck, liver or kidney cancer. CDR3 in amino acids: CASSPRVAGGLDTQYF. The CDR3 nucleotides are TGTGCCAGCAGCCCCAGGGTAGCGGGGGGGCTAGATACGCAGTATTTT.